Sequencing of this T cell receptor beta chain was carried out in a study of cytomegalovirus exposure and HLA in healthy donors. 60 Vbeta and 13 Jbeta primers were used in PCR. Measured with immunoSEQ multiplex PCR; TCRdb has only the in-frame clones, and not every one. Found here are about 93,000 clones, 70% to 85% of them singletons; the top ten hold 3.5% to 4%. General study points: TCR beta chain V- and J-gene trimming was linked, in a later analysis, to a missense variant in DCLRE1C. Presence/absence analyses took donor sequencing depth as roughly uniform.

With respect to this clone: Its antigen is undetermined.

CDR3 length: 13 amino acids. From germline, CDR1 is ENHRY and CDR2 SYGVKD. This clonotype was sampled from a man in his forties or fifties in good health and CMV-seronegative. Sequencing was performed on PBMCs. The V and J genes are TRBV10-3 and TRBJ1-5, with D uncertain. The CDR3 region is CAAQSSGNQPQHF. The CDR3 DNA is TGTGCAGCCCAATCCTCTGGCAATCAGCCCCAGCATTTT.